The rows below give T cell receptor beta chains drawn from one sample of a study of cytomegalovirus exposure and HLA in healthy donors. Data came from immunoSEQ multiplex PCR; TCRdb stores just in-frame clones and leaves some out. The sample includes some 170,000 clones, roughly 72% seen only once; the top ten take roughly 1%. Sample: PBMCs. All receptors derive from a woman aged 40 to 49 in good health and CMV-seronegative. Both conserved end residues are part of each CDR3. D genes are given only for firm matches. Only part of the rows carry a size: once, few, many, or a class if the clone is expanded.

v_call: TRBV5-1; d_call: NA; clone_size: few; j_call: TRBJ2-5; cdr3_aa: CASSWLPTQGGGQETQYF; cdr3_nt: TGCGCCAGCAGCTGGCTCCCAACGCAGGGAGGGGGACAAGAGACCCAGTACTTC
v_call: TRBV5-1; d_call: TRBD2; clone_size: NA; j_call: TRBJ2-1; cdr3_aa: CASIKGMTSGNNGQFF; cdr3_nt: TGCGCCAGCATCAAGGGGATGACTAGCGGGAACAATGGGCAGTTCTTC
v_call: TRBV30; d_call: TRBD1; clone_size: NA; j_call: TRBJ2-2; cdr3_aa: CAWRRDRVNTGELFF; cdr3_nt: TGTGCCTGGAGGAGGGACAGGGTGAACACCGGGGAGCTGTTTTTT
v_call: TRBV5-1; d_call: TRBD2; clone_size: NA; j_call: TRBJ2-2; cdr3_aa: CASSLAGGGANTGELFF; cdr3_nt: TGCGCCAGCAGCTTGGCCGGCGGGGGGGCGAACACCGGGGAGCTGTTTTTT
v_call: TRBV7-9; d_call: NA; clone_size: NA; j_call: TRBJ2-1; cdr3_aa: CASSLAEGIDYNEQFF; cdr3_nt: TGTGCCAGCAGCTTAGCGGAGGGTATCGATTACAATGAGCAGTTCTTC
v_call: TRBV14; d_call: NA; clone_size: NA; j_call: TRBJ2-1; cdr3_aa: CASSKLNEQFF; cdr3_nt: TGTGCCAGCAGCAAACTCAATGAGCAGTTCTTC
v_call: TRBV5-1; d_call: TRBD1; clone_size: NA; j_call: TRBJ1-1; cdr3_aa: CASSLAPGGPPEAFF; cdr3_nt: TGCGCCAGCAGCTTGGCTCCAGGGGGGCCACCTGAAGCTTTCTTT
v_call: TRBV4-1; d_call: TRBD2; clone_size: NA; j_call: TRBJ2-1; cdr3_aa: CASSQDVWREDRDEQFF; cdr3_nt: TGCGCCAGCAGCCAAGATGTATGGCGGGAGGATAGAGATGAGCAGTTCTTC
v_call: TRBV7-7; d_call: NA; clone_size: few; j_call: TRBJ1-4; cdr3_aa: CASSTRTTEDYEKLFF; cdr3_nt: TGTGCTAGCAGCACCCGAACGACAGAAGATTATGAAAAACTGTTTTTT
v_call: TRBV18; d_call: NA; clone_size: few; j_call: TRBJ2-7; cdr3_aa: CASSPPGPTYEQYF; cdr3_nt: TGTGCCAGCTCACCACCTGGGCCAACCTACGAGCAGTACTTC